Listed below are T cell receptor beta chains from one sample, sequenced in a study of T cell responses to AZD1222 COVID-19 vaccine. Profiled with immunoSEQ multiplex PCR; TCRdb holds only in-frame clones, not every one. There are roughly 150,000 clones in the sample; 92% occur only once, and approximately 1.4% lies in the top ten. The sequencing used peripheral blood, collected on day 0 of AZD1222 vaccination. The receptors derive from an adult in good health. CDR3s include the opening cysteine and the closing phenylalanine or tryptophan. The order of the fields is D gene, CDR3 length, clone size, J gene, V gene, CDR3 DNA, CDR3 protein. D genes are given only for firm matches. Clone size appears in some rows only: once, few, many, or a class for an expanded clone.

.,14,.,TRBJ1-5,TRBV28,TGTGCCAGCAGTTTCATCCGGGATTCTCAGCCCCAGCATTTT,CASSFIRDSQPQHF
TRBD2,17,.,TRBJ2-7,TRBV6-1,TGTGCCAGCAGTGAAGGGGTGACTAGCGGGAGAAGCTACGAGCAGTACTTC,CASSEGVTSGRSYEQYF
TRBD1,17,.,TRBJ2-7,TRBV10-3,TGTGCCATCAGTGAGTCCCAATTTGGCAGGGGGCCGGAAGAGCAGTACTTC,CAISESQFGRGPEEQYF
.,12,.,TRBJ2-1,TRBV11-2,TGTGCCAGCAGCTTTGGGGGAAATGAGCAGTTCTTC,CASSFGGNEQFF
TRBD1,15,.,TRBJ2-1,TRBV3-1/TRBV3-2,TGTGCCAGCAGCCATCTGGCAGGGGGATACAATGAGCAGTTCTTC,CASSHLAGGYNEQFF
.,15,.,TRBJ1-1,TRBV19,TGTGCCAGTAGTCCGCCAGGGGAGGGTATGGCTGAAGCTTTCTTT,CASSPPGEGMAEAFF
.,15,.,TRBJ1-5,TRBV10-2,TGCGCCAGCAGTGAGTACAGGGTAGGAAGTCAGCCCCAGCATTTT,CASSEYRVGSQPQHF
.,14,.,TRBJ1-5,TRBV7-2,TGTGCCAGCAGTTTCACGGGGGGTAATCAGCCCCAGCATTTT,CASSFTGGNQPQHF
.,14,once,TRBJ2-7,TRBV11-3,TGTGCCAGCAGCTCAGACGGAGGGGTGAGCGAGCAGTACTTC,CASSSDGGVSEQYF
.,15,.,TRBJ1-5,TRBV7-6,TGTGCCAGCAGATCGGACAGCGAGAGCAATCAGCCCCAGCATTTT,CASRSDSESNQPQHF
.,11,.,TRBJ1-4,TRBV28,TGTGCCGGGGGGCTTGGGGAAAAACTGTTTTTT,CAGGLGEKLFF
TRBD1,16,.,TRBJ1-4,TRBV6-2/TRBV6-3,TGTGCCAGCAGTTACCCAGTGGGACAGTCTAATGAAAAACTGTTTTTT,CASSYPVGQSNEKLFF
.,15,.,TRBJ1-1,TRBV6-4,TGTGCCAGCAGTAGGACTAATGGGGCTAGCACTGAAGCTTTCTTT,CASSRTNGASTEAFF
.,15,.,TRBJ2-7,TRBV6-5,TGTGCCAGCAGTTACTCGATCAAGGGAGAGGCCGAGCAGTACTTC,CASSYSIKGEAEQYF
.,16,.,TRBJ1-6,TRBV30,TGTGCCTGGGGGCCCGACCGGAGCTCCTATAATTCACCCCTCCACTTT,CAWGPDRSSYNSPLHF
.,17,.,TRBJ1-6,TRBV27,TGTGCCAGCAGGACACACGGGGAGCCCATTGGTAATTCACCCCTCCACTTT,CASRTHGEPIGNSPLHF
TRBD2,14,.,TRBJ2-1,TRBV20-1,TGCAGTGCTAGTAATAGCGGGAGTACGGGTGAGCAGTTCTTC,CSASNSGSTGEQFF
TRBD1,16,.,TRBJ1-1,TRBV9,TGTGCCAGCAGCGTAGGACCGACAGGGCCGAACACTGAAGCTTTCTTT,CASSVGPTGPNTEAFF
.,15,.,TRBJ2-1,TRBV27,TGTGCCAGCAGTCCCCCCGAAAGGGCAGGTGGCGAGCAGTTCTTC,CASSPPERAGGEQFF
.,13,.,TRBJ1-1,TRBV6-5,TGTGCCAGCAGCTCCGACAGGAACACTGAAGCTTTCTTT,CASSSDRNTEAFF
.,16,.,TRBJ2-7,TRBV4-2,TGTGCCAGCAGCCAAGAGCGCGATTCCAACTCCTACGAGCAGTACTTC,CASSQERDSNSYEQYF
TRBD2,18,once,TRBJ2-7,TRBV4-3,TGCGCCAGCAGCCAAGAAGGGGAAGGGACGGGAGGGCCCTATGAGCAGTACTTC,CASSQEGEGTGGPYEQYF
TRBD1,14,.,TRBJ2-1,TRBV28,TGTGCCAGCAGTACAGGGGCACGGGTCAATGAGCAGTTCTTC,CASSTGARVNEQFF
.,15,.,TRBJ2-1,TRBV28,TGTGCCAGCAGTCAATTGGACAGGGAGGGCAATGAGCAGTTCTTC,CASSQLDREGNEQFF
.,15,.,TRBJ2-1,TRBV19,TGTGCCAGCGGACACAGGGACGGAGCCTACAATGAGCAGTTCTTC,CASGHRDGAYNEQFF
.,16,.,TRBJ2-1,TRBV5-1,TGCGCCAGCAGCTTGGTTGCGGGACGGACCTACAATGAGCAGTTCTTC,CASSLVAGRTYNEQFF
.,14,few,TRBJ2-7,TRBV13,TGTGCCAGCAGCACAACGGGACACCCCCAGGAGCAGTACTTC,CASSTTGHPQEQYF
.,14,.,TRBJ2-7,TRBV27,TGTGCCAGCAGCCCCGGAAGGTTGGGCTACGAGCAGTACTTC,CASSPGRLGYEQYF
TRBD1,14,.,TRBJ1-2,TRBV27,TGTGCCAGCAGTTCCTCCGGACAGGGCAGTGGCTACACCTTC,CASSSSGQGSGYTF
TRBD2,16,.,TRBJ2-1,TRBV7-2,TGTGCCAGCAGCTTACAAGGCCTAGCGGGAGGAAATGAGCAGTTCTTC,CASSLQGLAGGNEQFF
TRBD1,17,few,TRBJ2-1,TRBV15,TGTGCCACCAGCAGAGGGTGGGGACAGGGCTCAACCAATGAGCAGTTCTTC,CATSRGWGQGSTNEQFF
TRBD1,15,.,TRBJ2-3,TRBV6-4,TGTGCCAGCAGCCCGACAGGGGATAACACAGATACGCAGTATTTT,CASSPTGDNTDTQYF
TRBD2,15,.,TRBJ2-5,TRBV3-1/TRBV3-2,TGTGCCAGCAGCCCAAAAGGACTAGTTCGTGAGACCCAGTACTTC,CASSPKGLVRETQYF
.,16,once,TRBJ2-3,TRBV9,TGTGCCAGCAGCGAAGGGGGTTCGGCCGGTACAGATACGCAGTATTTT,CASSEGGSAGTDTQYF
.,13,.,TRBJ1-1,TRBV2,TGTGCCAGCTGTAGTCAGGGAGTCGCTGAAGCTTTCTTT,CASCSQGVAEAFF
.,16,.,TRBJ1-1,TRBV28,TGTGCCAGCAGTACCGGGGGCAGGCCTTCTGCGGGTGAAGCTTTCTTT,CASSTGGRPSAGEAFF
.,15,.,TRBJ1-2,TRBV28,TGTGCCAGCAGTTTTTCGGCAGGGGAGGTAAATGGCTACACCTTC,CASSFSAGEVNGYTF
.,15,.,TRBJ1-3,TRBV5-1,TGCGCCAGCAGCTCTTCATTTATCACTGGAAACACCATATATTTT,CASSSSFITGNTIYF
TRBD1,15,.,TRBJ2-7,TRBV6-5,TGTGCCAGCAGTTCACGGGACAGGGGGCTCTACGAGCAGTACTTC,CASSSRDRGLYEQYF
.,16,.,TRBJ1-1,TRBV4-3,TGCGCCAGCAGCCAATCCCGGGGTCCTATTAACACTGAAGCTTTCTTT,CASSQSRGPINTEAFF
.,19,once,TRBJ1-1,TRBV6-2/TRBV6-3,TGTGCCAGCAGTTACTCGAGTATTGCCGCCGTTCCCCAGAACACTGAAGCTTTCTTT,CASSYSSIAAVPQNTEAFF
.,12,.,TRBJ1-4,TRBV30,TGTGCCCTATCCCGAGGGAACGAAAAACTGTTTTTT,CALSRGNEKLFF
.,16,once,TRBJ1-6,TRBV14,TGTGCCAGCAGCCACCTGATGTATTCGGTGGATTCACCCCTCCACTTT,CASSHLMYSVDSPLHF
.,18,once,TRBJ1-5,TRBV6-1,TGTGCCAGCAGTGAAAGGGGGTTGGTAGGAGCCCGCAATCAGCCCCAGCATTTT,CASSERGLVGARNQPQHF
TRBD1,17,.,TRBJ2-7,TRBV19,TGTGCCAGTAGGCCAGGGACAGGGGTCCCGTTGAACTACGAGCAGTACTTC,CASRPGTGVPLNYEQYF
.,16,.,TRBJ2-3,TRBV7-2,TGTGCCAGCAGCTTAGGGGCCCTAGCGAGCACAGATACGCAGTATTTT,CASSLGALASTDTQYF
.,15,.,TRBJ1-3,TRBV21-1,.,CASSNSWGTGNTIYF
TRBD1,15,.,TRBJ1-1,TRBV30,TGTGCCAGGATGGAGCTGCAGGGGGCAGGGACTGAAGCTTTCTTT,CARMELQGAGTEAFF
.,13,.,TRBJ1-1,TRBV29-1,TGCAGCGTTGAGGCCGGAATGAACACTGAAGCTTTCTTT,CSVEAGMNTEAFF
TRBD2,16,.,TRBJ2-1,TRBV19,TGTGCCAGTACGAGGACTAGCGGGACCCGCTACAATGAGCAGTTCTTC,CASTRTSGTRYNEQFF
.,14,.,TRBJ2-1,TRBV28,TGTGCCAGCAGTTTATTTCCAGGTTACAATGAGCAGTTCTTC,CASSLFPGYNEQFF
TRBD2,19,.,TRBJ2-2,TRBV14,TGTGCCAGCAGCCAAGCATCTTGGACTAGCGGGCCGAACACCGGGGAGCTGTTTTTT,CASSQASWTSGPNTGELFF
.,14,.,TRBJ1-1,TRBV30,TGTGCCTGGAGCCTAACCGGGGGGAACACTGAAGCTTTCTTT,CAWSLTGGNTEAFF
TRBD1,16,.,TRBJ1-3,TRBV6-5,TGTGCCAGCAGTTACACACAGGGGGCCTCTGGAAACACCATATATTTT,CASSYTQGASGNTIYF
.,13,.,TRBJ1-1,TRBV30,TGTGCCTGGAGCAGGTGGGAATCGGCTGAAGCTTTCTTT,CAWSRWESAEAFF
TRBD1,16,.,TRBJ2-1,TRBV3-1/TRBV3-2,TGTGCCAGCAGCCAAGCGCCGGGACAGGGATCAAATGAGCAGTTCTTC,CASSQAPGQGSNEQFF
.,14,.,TRBJ2-1,TRBV7-9,TGTGCCAGCAGCTTATGGGGCCAATACAATGAGCAGTTCTTC,CASSLWGQYNEQFF